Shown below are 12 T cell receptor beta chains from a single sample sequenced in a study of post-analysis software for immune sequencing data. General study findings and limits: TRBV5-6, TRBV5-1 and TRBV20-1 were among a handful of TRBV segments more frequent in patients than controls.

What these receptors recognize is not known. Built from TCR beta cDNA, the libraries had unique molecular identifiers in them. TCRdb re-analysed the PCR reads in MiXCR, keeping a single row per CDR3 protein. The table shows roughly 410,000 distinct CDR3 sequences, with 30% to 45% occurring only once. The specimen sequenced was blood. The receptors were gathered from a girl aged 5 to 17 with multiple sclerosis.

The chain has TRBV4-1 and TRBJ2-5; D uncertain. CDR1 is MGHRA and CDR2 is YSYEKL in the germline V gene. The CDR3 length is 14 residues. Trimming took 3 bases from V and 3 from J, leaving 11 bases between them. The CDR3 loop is CASSQITSKETQYF. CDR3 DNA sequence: TGCGCCAGCAGCCAGATAACTTCAAAAGAGACCCAGTACTTC.

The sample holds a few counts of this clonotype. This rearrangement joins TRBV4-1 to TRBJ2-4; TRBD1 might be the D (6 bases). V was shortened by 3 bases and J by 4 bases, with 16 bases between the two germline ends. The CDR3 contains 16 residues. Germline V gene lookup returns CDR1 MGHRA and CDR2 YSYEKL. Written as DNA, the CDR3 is TGCGCCAGCAGCCATCCTTTCCGGGACACTAAAAACATTCAGTACTTC. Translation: CASSHPFRDTKNIQYF.

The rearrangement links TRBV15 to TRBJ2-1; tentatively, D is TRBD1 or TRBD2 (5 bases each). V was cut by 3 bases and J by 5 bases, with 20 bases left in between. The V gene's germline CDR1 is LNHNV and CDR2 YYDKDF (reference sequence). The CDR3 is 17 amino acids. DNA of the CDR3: TGTGCCACCAGCAGCCTGGGGGTAGTCCTGGGACACAATGAGCAGTTCTTC. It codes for CATSSLGVVLGHNEQFF.

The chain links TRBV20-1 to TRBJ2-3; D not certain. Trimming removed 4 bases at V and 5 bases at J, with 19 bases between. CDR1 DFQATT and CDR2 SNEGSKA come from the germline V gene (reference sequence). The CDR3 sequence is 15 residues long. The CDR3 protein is CSAIGFADPRDTQYF. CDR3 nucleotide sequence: TGCAGTGCTATCGGGTTTGCGGACCCTAGAGATACGCAGTATTTT.

The CDR3 is CSARWTAHGSQPQHF. The DNA for the CDR3 is TGCAGTGCTAGATGGACAGCTCACGGATCCCAGCCCCAGCATTTT. The chain recombines TRBV20-1 with TRBJ1-5; D might be TRBD1 (6 bases). Per the germline V gene, CDR1 is DFQATT and CDR2 is SNEGSKA (reference sequence). CDR3 length equals 15 residues. The germline V and J ends were trimmed by 2 bases and 7 bases, with 18 bases remaining between them.

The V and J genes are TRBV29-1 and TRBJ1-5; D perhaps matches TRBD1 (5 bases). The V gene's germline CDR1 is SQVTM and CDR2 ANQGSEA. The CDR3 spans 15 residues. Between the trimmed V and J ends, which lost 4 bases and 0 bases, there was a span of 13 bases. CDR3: CSVGVTADSNQPQHF. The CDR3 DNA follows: TGCAGCGTTGGGGTGACAGCAGATAGCAATCAGCCCCAGCATTTT.

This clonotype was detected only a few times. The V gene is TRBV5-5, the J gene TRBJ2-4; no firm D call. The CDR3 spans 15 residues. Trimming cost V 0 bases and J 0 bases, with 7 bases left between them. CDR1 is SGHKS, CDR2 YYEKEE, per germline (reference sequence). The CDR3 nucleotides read TGTGCCAGCAGCTTGGTTCGGGTAGCCAAAAACATTCAGTACTTC. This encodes CASSLVRVAKNIQYF. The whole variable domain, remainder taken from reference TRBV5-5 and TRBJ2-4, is DAGVTQSPTHLIKTRGQQVTLRCSPISGHKSVSWYQQVLGQGPQFIFQYYEKEERGRGNFPDRFSARQFPNYSSELNVNALLLGDSALYLCASSLVRVAKNIQYFGAGTRLSVL.

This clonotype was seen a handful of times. CDR3 coding DNA: TGTGCCAGCAGTTACTCGAAAAGTGAGGCAGGGGGTGTCGACACTGAAGCTTTCTTT. Its translation: CASSYSKSEAGGVDTEAFF. The rearrangement joins TRBV6-5 to TRBJ1-1; TRBD1 aligns across 7 bases. CDR1 MNHEY and CDR2 SVGAGI come from the germline V gene. The CDR3 length is 19 residues. Trimming took 0 bases from V and 3 from J; bases not matched to a gene: 16.

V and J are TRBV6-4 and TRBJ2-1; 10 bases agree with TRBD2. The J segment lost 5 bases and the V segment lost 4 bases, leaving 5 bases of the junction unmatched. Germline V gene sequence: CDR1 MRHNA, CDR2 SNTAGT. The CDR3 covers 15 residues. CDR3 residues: CASSGSGGGNNEQFF. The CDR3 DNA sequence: TGTGCCAGCAGTGGCAGCGGGGGGGGCAACAATGAGCAGTTCTTC.

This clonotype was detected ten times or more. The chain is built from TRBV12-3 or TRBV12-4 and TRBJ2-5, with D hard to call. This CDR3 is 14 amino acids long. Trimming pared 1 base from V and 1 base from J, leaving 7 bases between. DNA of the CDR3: TGTGCCAGCAGTTTAGTGTCAGGCCAAGAGACCCAGTACTTC. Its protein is CASSLVSGQETQYF.

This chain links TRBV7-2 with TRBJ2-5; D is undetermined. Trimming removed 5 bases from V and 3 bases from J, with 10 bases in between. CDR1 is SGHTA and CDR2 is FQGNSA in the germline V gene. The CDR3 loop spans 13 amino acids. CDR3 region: CASSQTYEETQYF. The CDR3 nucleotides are TGTGCCAGCAGCCAAACTTACGAAGAGACCCAGTACTTC.

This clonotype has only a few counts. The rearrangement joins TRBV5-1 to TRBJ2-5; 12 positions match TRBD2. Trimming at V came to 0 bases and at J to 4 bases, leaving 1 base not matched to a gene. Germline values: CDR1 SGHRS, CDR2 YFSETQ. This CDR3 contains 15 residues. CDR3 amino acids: CASSLGLAGVETQYF. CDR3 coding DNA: TGCGCCAGCAGCTTGGGACTAGCGGGGGTAGAGACCCAGTACTTC.